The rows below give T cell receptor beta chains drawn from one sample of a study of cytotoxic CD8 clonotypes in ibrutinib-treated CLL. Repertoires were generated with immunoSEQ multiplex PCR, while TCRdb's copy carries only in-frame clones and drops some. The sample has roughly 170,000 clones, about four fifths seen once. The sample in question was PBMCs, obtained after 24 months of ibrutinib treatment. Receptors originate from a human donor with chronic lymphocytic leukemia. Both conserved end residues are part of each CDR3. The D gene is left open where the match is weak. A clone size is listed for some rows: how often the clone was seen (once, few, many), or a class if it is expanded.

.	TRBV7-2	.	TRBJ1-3	CASSPHGQPGNTIYF	TGTGCCAGCAGCCCGCACGGGCAACCTGGAAACACCATATATTTT
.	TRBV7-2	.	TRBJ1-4	CASSLDRVTNEKLFF	TGTGCCAGCAGCTTAGATCGGGTGACTAATGAAAAACTGTTTTTT
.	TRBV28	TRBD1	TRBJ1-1	CASRNNRGTTEAFF	TGTGCCAGCAGAAATAACAGGGGAACCACTGAAGCTTTCTTT
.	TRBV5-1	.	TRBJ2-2	CASSLYMGVGGELFF	TGCGCCAGCAGCTTGTATATGGGAGTCGGCGGGGAGCTGTTTTTT
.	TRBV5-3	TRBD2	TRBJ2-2	CARSLKGGAGWTGELFF	TGTGCCAGAAGCTTGAAGGGAGGGGCAGGGTGGACCGGGGAGCTGTTTTTT
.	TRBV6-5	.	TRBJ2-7	CASIGLGQPYF	TGTGCCAGCATAGGTCTCGGACAGCCGTACTTC
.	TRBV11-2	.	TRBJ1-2	CASNPSLANYGYTF	TGTGCCAGCAACCCGTCACTAGCTAACTATGGCTACACCTTC
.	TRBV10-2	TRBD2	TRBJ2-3	CASKAGERDTQYF	TGCGCCAGCAAGGCGGGGGAGAGAGATACGCAGTATTTT
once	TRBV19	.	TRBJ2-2	CASSPTRTHTGELFF	TGTGCCAGTAGTCCGACCCGGACACACACCGGGGAGCTGTTTTTT
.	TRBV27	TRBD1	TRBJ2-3	CASSSHRGHTDTQYF	TGTGCCAGCAGTTCCCACAGGGGGCACACAGATACGCAGTATTTT
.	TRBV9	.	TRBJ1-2	CASSVEYSPVERANYGYTF	TGTGCCAGCAGCGTAGAATATTCCCCCGTGGAGAGAGCTAACTATGGCTACACCTTC
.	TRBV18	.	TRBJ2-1	CASSPHNHSSPLVDEQFF	TGTGCCAGCTCACCCCATAACCACTCTTCGCCCCTCGTGGATGAGCAGTTCTTC
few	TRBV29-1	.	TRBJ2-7	CSAGLFTYEQYF	TGCAGCGCAGGACTCTTCACCTACGAGCAGTACTTC
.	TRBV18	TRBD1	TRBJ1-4	CASSPRDRGRIREKLFF	TGTGCCAGCTCACCACGGGACAGGGGGCGCATTCGGGAAAAACTGTTTTTT
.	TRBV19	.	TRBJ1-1	CASSIEGGPRNTEAFF	TGTGCCAGTAGTATAGAGGGGGGACCGAGGAACACTGAAGCTTTCTTT
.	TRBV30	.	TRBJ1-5	CAWRQGNQPQHF	TGTGCCTGGAGACAGGGTAACCAGCCCCAGCATTTT
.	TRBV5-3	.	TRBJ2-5	CARALWWWETQYF	TGTGCCAGAGCCCTCTGGTGGTGGGAGACCCAGTACTTC
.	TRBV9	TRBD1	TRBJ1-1	CASSDQAGGTYAEAFF	TGTGCCAGCAGCGACCAGGCAGGGGGCACGTACGCTGAAGCTTTCTTT
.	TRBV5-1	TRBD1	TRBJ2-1	CASSWGDRSTEQFF	TGCGCCAGCAGCTGGGGGGACAGGTCGACTGAGCAGTTCTTC
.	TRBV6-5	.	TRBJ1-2	CASSQTAYGYTF	TGTGCCAGCAGCCAGACAGCTTATGGCTACACCTTC
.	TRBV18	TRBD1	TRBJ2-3	CASSPRPTDRVKGDTQYF	TGTGCCAGCTCACCTCGACCCACGGACAGGGTTAAAGGAGATACGCAGTATTTT
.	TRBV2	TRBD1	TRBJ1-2	CASTSGGGGYTF	TGTGCCAGCACCTCAGGGGGCGGGGGCTACACCTTC
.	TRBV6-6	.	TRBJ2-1	CASSSRNEQFF	TGTGCCAGCAGCTCACGCAATGAGCAGTTCTTC
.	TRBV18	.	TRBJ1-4	CASSAEQGGGSEANEKLFF	TGTGCCAGCTCAGCTGAACAGGGTGGGGGGTCGGAGGCTAATGAAAAACTGTTTTTT
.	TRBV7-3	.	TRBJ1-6	CASSFRGYNSPLHF	TGTGCCAGCAGCTTTAGAGGCTATAATTCACCCCTCCACTTT
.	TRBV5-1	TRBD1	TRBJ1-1	CASSLGPGQGSNTEAFF	TGCGCCAGCAGCTTGGGTCCGGGACAGGGTTCGAACACTGAAGCTTTCTTT
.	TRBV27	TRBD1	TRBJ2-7	CASSSGGTGGHEQYF	TGTGCCAGCAGTTCAGGCGGGACAGGGGGTCACGAGCAGTACTTC